This T cell receptor beta chain was profiled in a study of shared clonotypes between healthy human individuals. Across the study: Researchers assigned three CD4 naive, three CD4 memory, two CD8 naive and one CD8 memory plate to each donor.

V lost 5 bases and J lost 5, with 21 bases in between. The germline V gene encodes CDR1 SGHNT and CDR2 YENEEA. The CDR3 is 16 residues long. Generated by immunoSEQ multiplex PCR, the TCRdb table keeps only in-frame clones and is missing some. The sample carries over a million clones, about 98.5% recorded once. The study, taken as a whole, reports: It was only blood that was sampled, and tissue repertoires likely differ.

Comments on this clone: Its antigen is currently unknown.

Sequenced material: naive CD4+ T cells sorted from blood. Subset in this sample: CD45RA+ positively selected. This TCR was recovered from a man aged 25-45 years in good health. The chain recombines TRBV11-3 with TRBJ2-5; perhaps TRBD1 as D (7 bases). The CDR3 coding sequence is TGTGCCAGCAGCAAAACAGGGGTTTCGGGGGTGGAGACCCAGTACTTC. Its translation is CASSKTGVSGVETQYF.